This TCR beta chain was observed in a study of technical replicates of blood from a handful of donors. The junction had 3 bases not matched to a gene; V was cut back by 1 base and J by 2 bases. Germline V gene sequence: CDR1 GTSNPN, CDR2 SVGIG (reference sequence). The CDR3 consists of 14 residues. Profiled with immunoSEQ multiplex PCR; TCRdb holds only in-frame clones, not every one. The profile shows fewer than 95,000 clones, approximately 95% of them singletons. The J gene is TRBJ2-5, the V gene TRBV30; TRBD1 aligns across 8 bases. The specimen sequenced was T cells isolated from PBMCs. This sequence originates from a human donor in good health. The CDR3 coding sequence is TGTGCCTGGAGTGGTTGGACAGGGCAAGAGACCCAGTACTTC. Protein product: CAWSGWTGQETQYF.